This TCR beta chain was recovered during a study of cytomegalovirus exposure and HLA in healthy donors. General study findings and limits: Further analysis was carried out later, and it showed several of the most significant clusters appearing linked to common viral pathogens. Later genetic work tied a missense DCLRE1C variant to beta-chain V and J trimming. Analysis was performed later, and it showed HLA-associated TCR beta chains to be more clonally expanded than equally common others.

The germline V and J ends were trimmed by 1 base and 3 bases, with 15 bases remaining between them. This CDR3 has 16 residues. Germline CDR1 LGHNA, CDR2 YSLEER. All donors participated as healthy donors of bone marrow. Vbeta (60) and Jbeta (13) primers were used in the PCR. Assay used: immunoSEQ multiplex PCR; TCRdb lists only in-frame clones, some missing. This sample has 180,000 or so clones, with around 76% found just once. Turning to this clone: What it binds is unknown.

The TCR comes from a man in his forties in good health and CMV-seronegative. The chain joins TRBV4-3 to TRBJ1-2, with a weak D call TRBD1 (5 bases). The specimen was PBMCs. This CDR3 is CASSQVGSGKDYGYTF. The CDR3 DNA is TGCGCCAGCAGCCAAGTTGGGTCAGGGAAGGACTATGGCTACACCTTC.